The 21 T cell receptor beta chains reported below all come from one sample, sequenced in a study of CD8+ T cells in alopecia areata. After isolation, RNA underwent reverse transcription to generate cDNA as the sequencing template. The data were produced by immunoSEQ multiplex PCR, yet TCRdb's version contains in-frame clones alone and is incomplete. This table holds over 150,000 clones, about 61% found once. The sample was CD8+ T cells sorted from blood. These receptors were collected from a human donor in good health.

The chain couples TRBV4-2 to TRBJ1-6; no clear D gene. V lost 0 bases and J lost 9, with 3 bases in between. Germline V gene lookup returns CDR1 LGHNA and CDR2 YNFKEQ. CDR3 length: 12 amino acids. The CDR3 region is CASSQERSPLHF. The CDR3 nucleotides read TGTGCCAGCAGCCAAGAGCGTTCACCCCTCCACTTT.

A single count supports this clone. The chain links TRBV28 to TRBJ2-3, with 7 bases identical to TRBD1. This CDR3 contains 14 residues. Germline CDR1 MDHEN, CDR2 SYDVKM. V shed 7 bases, J shed 5 bases, and the junction held 9 bases outside the gene matches. CDR3 amino acids: CASTHDRVIDTQYF. In DNA form, the CDR3 reads TGTGCCAGCACTCACGACAGGGTCATAGATACGCAGTATTTT.

The genes are TRBV2 and TRBJ2-5; 8 nucleotides line up with TRBD2. In germline, CDR1 is SNHLY, CDR2 FYNNEI. V lost 1 base to trimming and J lost 5 bases; unmatched junction nucleotides: 9. There are 16 residues in the CDR3. CDR3 residues: CASSEGGLRGGETQYF. The CDR3 bases are TGTGCCAGCAGTGAAGGCGGCCTCCGGGGGGGCGAGACCCAGTACTTC.

This clone has just a few counts. The CDR3, as DNA: TGCAGCGTTGACATCGTAGAGACCCAGTACTTC. Encoded protein: CSVDIVETQYF. The gene calls are TRBV29-1 and TRBJ2-5; D uncertain. CDR3 length: 11 amino acids. CDR1 SQVTM and CDR2 ANQGSEA come from the germline V gene. V was pared by 3 bases and J by 4 bases, with 6 bases between. Based on the CDR3 plus reference TRBV29-1 and TRBJ2-5, the full variable domain is SAVISQKPSRDICQRGTSLTIQCQVDSQVTMMFWYRQQPGQSLTLIATANQGSEATYESGFVIDKFPISRPNLTFSTLTVSNMSPEDSSIYLCSVDIVETQYFGPGTRLLVL.

The chain recombines TRBV7-9 with TRBJ1-2; TRBD1 is a possible D gene (5 bases). Germline V gives CDR1 SEHNR, CDR2 FQNEAQ (reference sequence). The CDR3 consists of 12 residues. Trimming shortened V by 5 bases and J by 5 bases, and 9 bases separated the two germline ends. In nucleotides, the CDR3 is TGTGCCAGCAGCCTGGGACTTTATGGCTACACCTTC. Translation gives CASSLGLYGYTF.

The rearrangement links TRBV6-6 to TRBJ2-3; D not certain. The CDR3 totals 11 residues. Deletions cut 5 bases from V and 5 bases from J, with 5 bases between. Germline V gene lookup returns CDR1 MNHNY and CDR2 SVGAGI (reference sequence). The CDR3 spells CASSPGDTQYF. DNA of the CDR3: TGTGCCAGCAGTCCGGGAGATACGCAGTATTTT.

In its sample, this clone was seen once. The chain links TRBV5-6 to TRBJ2-7, with a tentative D call TRBD2 (5 bases). With 2 bases removed from V and 0 bases from J, the gap between germline ends came to 9 bases. The CDR3 is 14 residues long. Germline V lookup: CDR1 SGHDT, CDR2 YYEEEE. DNA for the CDR3: TGTGCCAGCAGCTTAGAGGGAAGCTCCTACGAGCAGTACTTC. This translates into CASSLEGSSYEQYF.

The V and J genes are TRBV4-1 and TRBJ2-4, with D perhaps matching TRBD1 (5 bases). Trimming removed 2 bases from V and 0 bases from J, with 8 bases in between. This CDR3 comprises 15 residues. The germline gives CDR1 MGHRA, CDR2 YSYEKL. CDR3 region: CASSQLTGAKNIQYF. The CDR3 bases are TGCGCCAGCAGCCAACTAACAGGAGCCAAAAACATTCAGTACTTC.

This chain links TRBV25-1 with TRBJ1-6; D unclear. The germline V gene encodes CDR1 MGHDK and CDR2 SYGVNS. The CDR3 loop spans 17 amino acids. Trimming removed 4 bases at V and 4 bases at J, with 17 bases between. For the CDR3, the DNA is TGTGCCAGCAGTGCCTATTACTTAGAGGGATATAATTCACCCCTCCACTTT. It yields the protein CASSAYYLEGYNSPLHF.

This clone was seen a few times. The chain uses TRBV19 and TRBJ1-2; D remains unclear. The CDR3 covers 12 residues. From germline, CDR1 is LNHDA and CDR2 SQIVND (reference sequence). Trimming pared 7 bases from V and 5 bases from J, leaving 11 bases between. The CDR3 spells CASNLGAYGYTF. For the CDR3, the DNA is TGTGCCAGTAATTTGGGAGCGTATGGCTACACCTTC.

The V gene is TRBV30, the J gene TRBJ1-2; D unresolved. Trimming removed 0 bases at V and 6 bases at J, with 5 bases between. The CDR3 has 11 amino acids. Germline values: CDR1 GTSNPN, CDR2 SVGIG (reference sequence). The CDR3 protein is CAWSVNNGYTF. The CDR3, as DNA: TGTGCCTGGAGTGTAAATAATGGCTACACCTTC.

This rearrangement joins TRBV29-1 to TRBJ2-1, with 10 bases aligning to TRBD1. This CDR3 has 13 amino acids. V gave up 6 bases and J gave up 10 bases; unmatched junction bases: 9. The germline V gene encodes CDR1 SQVTM and CDR2 ANQGSEA. CDR3: CSVPGQGTSEQFF. CDR3 DNA: TGCAGCGTCCCGGGACAGGGGACGTCGGAGCAGTTCTTC.

This clone was seen just once. The chain carries TRBV29-1 and TRBJ1-1, with D possibly TRBD1 on 6 matching bases. This CDR3 contains 14 residues. CDR1 and CDR2 from the germline V gene are SQVTM and ANQGSEA. V was pared by 5 bases and J by 0 bases, with 13 bases between. CDR3 coding DNA: TGCAGCGTTCAAAAGGCAGGGGTGAACACTGAAGCTTTCTTT. Translation: CSVQKAGVNTEAFF.

The CDR3 DNA reads TGCGCCAGCAGCTTGGTGGACGATGAGCAGTTCTTC. Protein: CASSLVDDEQFF. The chain has TRBV5-1 and TRBJ2-1, with unresolved D. Germline V lookup: CDR1 SGHRS, CDR2 YFSETQ. V lost 0 bases and J 8 bases, leaving 6 bases between the germline ends. CDR3 size: 12 residues.

In its sample, this clone was seen a few times. J is TRBJ1-1 and V is TRBV6-1; D uncertain. Germline CDR1 and CDR2: MNHNS and SASEGT. CDR3 length equals 13 residues. V was clipped by 6 bases and J by 0 bases, with 8 bases between them. The CDR3 protein is CASRTVMNTEAFF. The CDR3 DNA reads TGTGCCAGCAGGACGGTTATGAACACTGAAGCTTTCTTT.

This clone occurred a few times. The chain has TRBV5-1 and TRBJ2-3; 9 bases line up with TRBD2. V lost 3 bases, J lost 13 bases, and 12 bases stayed unmatched. CDR3 size: 14 residues. The V gene's germline CDR1 is SGHRS and CDR2 YFSETQ. Here the CDR3 DNA reads TGCGCCAGCAGCTCGGGACTAGCTCCAACTAGCGAGTATTTT. Encoded protein: CASSSGLAPTSEYF. The full variable domain, rest sourced from reference TRBV5-1 and TRBJ2-3, is KAGVTQTPRYLIKTRGQQVTLSCSPISGHRSVSWYQQTPGQGLQFLFEYFSETQRNKGNFPGRFSGRQFSNSRSEMNVSTLELGDSALYLCASSSGLAPTSEYFGPGTRLTVL.

The genes are TRBV6-1 and TRBJ1-1; tentatively, D is TRBD1 (5 bases). CDR1 and CDR2 (germline): MNHNS, SASEGT. V was clipped by 8 bases and J by 4 bases, with 14 bases between them. The CDR3 is 13 residues long. The CDR3 region is CASLPRQPTEAFF. CDR3 in DNA: TGTGCCAGCTTACCTAGACAGCCCACTGAAGCTTTCTTT.

The rearrangement links TRBV5-1 to TRBJ1-5; D remains unclear. From germline, CDR1 is SGHRS and CDR2 YFSETQ. There are 14 residues in the CDR3. V shed 0 bases and J shed 0 bases, with 4 bases lying between them. The CDR3 here is CASSLDSSNQPQHF. The DNA for the CDR3 is TGCGCCAGCAGCTTGGACAGTAGCAATCAGCCCCAGCATTTT.

This chain uses TRBV4-1 with TRBJ1-2; D is ambiguous. This CDR3 is built from 14 residues. The V gene's germline CDR1 is MGHRA and CDR2 YSYEKL. The V end was cut by 0 bases, the J end by 4 bases, with 9 bases between. DNA of the CDR3: TGCGCCAGCAGCCAAGAGCTAGATTTCTATGGCTACACCTTC. Translation gives CASSQELDFYGYTF.

V usage is TRBV9 and J usage is TRBJ2-2; no definite D call. The CDR3 loop spans 13 amino acids. Germline V lookup: CDR1 SGDLS, CDR2 YYNGEE. V lost 4 bases and J 6 bases, leaving 10 bases between the germline ends. The CDR3 spells CASSPEWSGELFF. CDR3 nucleotides: TGTGCCAGCAGCCCCGAATGGTCCGGGGAGCTGTTTTTT.

V gene TRBV15 combines with J gene TRBJ2-1, with D perhaps matching TRBD1 (5 bases). The germline V gene encodes CDR1 LNHNV and CDR2 YYDKDF (reference sequence). This CDR3 contains 13 residues. V lost 3 bases and J lost 4, with 7 bases in between. The CDR3 reads CATSRDTYNEQFF. The CDR3 bases are TGTGCCACCAGCAGGGACACTTACAATGAGCAGTTCTTC.